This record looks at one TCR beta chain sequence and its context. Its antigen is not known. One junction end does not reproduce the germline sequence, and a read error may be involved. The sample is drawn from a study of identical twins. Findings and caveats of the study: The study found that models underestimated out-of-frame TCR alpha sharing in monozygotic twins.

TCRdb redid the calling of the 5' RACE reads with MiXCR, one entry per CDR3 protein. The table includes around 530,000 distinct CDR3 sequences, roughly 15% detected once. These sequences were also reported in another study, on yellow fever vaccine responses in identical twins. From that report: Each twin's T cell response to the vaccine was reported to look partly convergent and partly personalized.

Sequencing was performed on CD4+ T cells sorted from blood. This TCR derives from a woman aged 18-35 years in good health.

CDR3: CATSQLASGANVLTF. In DNA, the CDR3 is TGTGCCACCAGCCAATTGGCCTCTGGGGCCAACGTCCTGACTTTC. The chain combines TRBV3-1 with TRBJ2-6, with no clear D. This CDR3 has 15 amino acids. From germline, CDR1 is LGHDT and CDR2 YNNKEL (reference sequence).